Given below is one T cell receptor beta chain in context. The method was immunoSEQ multiplex PCR; TCRdb's version includes in-frame clones alone and lacks a portion of them. Of 93,000 or so clones in the sample, about 90% were seen once. V gave up 6 bases and J gave up 6 bases; unmatched junction bases: 8. The CDR3 is made up of 15 amino acids. Germline-derived CDR1 and CDR2 are MDHEN and SYDVKM. The sample belongs to a study of blood T cell repertoires in COVID-19. Source material: peripheral blood. This chain joins TRBV28 and TRBJ1-3, with 10 bases fitting TRBD1. The receptor was derived from a human donor in a cohort sampled during active COVID-19. The CDR3 DNA reads as TGTGCCAGCAGGGGCTGGGGACAGGGGATAAACACCATATATTTT. Amino acid sequence: CASRGWGQGINTIYF.